Below are 31 T cell receptor beta chains sequenced from a single sample in a study of glioma-infiltrating T cells after dendritic cell vaccination. This table comes from immunoSEQ multiplex PCR, and its TCRdb copy is limited to in-frame clones, with some not included. The data contain more than 95,000 clones, 75% to 85% of them singletons. This specimen consisted of blood, obtained before dendritic cell vaccination. Every receptor here comes from a human donor with glioblastoma.

The chain employs TRBV5-5 and TRBJ1-1; 7 bases agree with TRBD1. The trim removed 6 bases at V and 1 base at J, leaving 12 bases unmatched. CDR3 length equals 16 residues. Germline values: CDR1 SGHKS, CDR2 YYEKEE (reference sequence). In nucleotides, the CDR3 is TGTGCCAGCACCGATTATCTTAAGGGGGCGAACACTGAAGCTTTCTTT. It specifies CASTDYLKGANTEAFF.

The V gene is TRBV5-5, the J gene TRBJ2-7; 8 bases align to TRBD2. Germline-derived CDR1 and CDR2 are SGHKS and YYEKEE (reference sequence). The junction had 9 bases not matched to a gene; V was cut back by 4 bases and J by 3 bases. This CDR3 is 15 amino acids long. DNA for the CDR3: TGTGCCAGCAGCGGCCCCGGGGGGGCCCGCTACGAGCAGTACTTC. It encodes CASSGPGGARYEQYF.

J is TRBJ2-3 and V is TRBV9, with TRBD2 matching 10 bases. Trimming cost V 4 bases and J 5 bases; bases outside gene matches: 10. The CDR3 runs 16 residues. Looked up from germline, CDR1 is SGDLS and CDR2 is YYNGEE. CDR3 coding DNA: TGTGCCAGCAGCACTACTAGCGGGGAGCGGGAAGATACGCAGTATTTT. This encodes CASSTTSGEREDTQYF.

This clone has a handful of counts. The rearrangement links TRBV19 to TRBJ1-6; D is ambiguous. With 3 bases removed from V and 13 bases from J, the gap between germline ends came to 13 bases. The CDR3 has 13 residues. Germline V gene lookup returns CDR1 LNHDA and CDR2 SQIVND (reference sequence). CDR3 sequence reads: CASSMQTRSPLHF. The CDR3 DNA follows: TGTGCCAGTAGTATGCAAACAAGGAGTCCCCTCCACTTT.

The chain couples TRBV6-6 to TRBJ1-3, with a possible D match to TRBD1 (6 bases). CDR3 length equals 16 residues. The ends were cut back, 2 bases at V and 2 bases at J, with 13 bases in the middle. Looked up from germline, CDR1 is MNHNY and CDR2 is SVGAGI (reference sequence). DNA for the CDR3: TGTGCCAGCAGTTACCGGACAGCGAGCGCTGGAAACACCATATATTTT. Protein sequence: CASSYRTASAGNTIYF.

V gene TRBV5-4 combines with J gene TRBJ2-1; 7 nucleotides match TRBD2. V lost 7 bases to trimming and J lost 6 bases; unmatched junction nucleotides: 10. The V gene's germline CDR1 is SGHNT and CDR2 YYREEE (reference sequence). The CDR3 has 14 amino acids. The CDR3 DNA is TGTGCCAGCCAGGTGGGGGGGGTTTCCAATGAGCAGTTCTTC. Amino acids: CASQVGGVSNEQFF.

The chain couples TRBV6-1 to TRBJ2-3; TRBD2 agrees at 9 bases. Trimming at V came to 1 base and at J to 4 bases, leaving 9 bases not matched to a gene. The CDR3 has 17 residues. The germline V gene has CDR1 MNHNS and CDR2 SASEGT. CDR3 bases: TGTGCCAGCAGTGAAGTCGTGGCTAGCGGGGATGCAGATACGCAGTATTTT. Translation: CASSEVVASGDADTQYF.

This rearrangement joins TRBV30 to TRBJ2-7; D is possibly TRBD2 (6 bases). In germline, CDR1 is GTSNPN, CDR2 SVGIG (reference sequence). Trimming stripped 1 base from V and 3 bases from J, with 22 bases between. CDR3 length: 17 amino acids. This chain's CDR3 is CAWSAATAGGSVYEQYF. Written as DNA, the CDR3 is TGTGCCTGGAGTGCGGCCACGGCCGGGGGTTCCGTCTACGAGCAGTACTTC.

The chain is built from TRBV5-4 and TRBJ1-4; weak D call: TRBD1 (5 bases). Trimming removed 6 bases from V and 8 bases from J, with 8 bases in between. The CDR3 totals 11 residues. Per the germline V gene, CDR1 is SGHNT and CDR2 is YYREEE (reference sequence). CDR3 loop: CASTQGEKLFF. The CDR3 coding sequence is TGTGCCAGCACCCAGGGAGAAAAACTGTTTTTT.

This clone was found many times. V gene TRBV11-2 combines with J gene TRBJ1-3, with a tentative D call TRBD1 (6 bases). The CDR3 is 16 residues long. Germline lookup yields CDR1 SGHAT and CDR2 FQNNGV. The germline V and J ends were trimmed by 1 base and 2 bases, with 12 bases remaining between them. The CDR3 here is CASSLGSGQTGNTIYF. In DNA form, the CDR3 reads TGTGCCAGCAGCTTAGGGAGCGGACAGACTGGAAACACCATATATTTT. The full variable domain, rest sourced from reference TRBV11-2 and TRBJ1-3, is EAGVAQSPRYKIIEKRQSVAFWCNPISGHATLYWYQQILGQGPKLLIQFQNNGVVDDSQLPKDRFSAERLKGVDSTLKIQPAKLEDSAVYLCASSLGSGQTGNTIYFGEGSWLTVV.

The genes are TRBV5-6 and TRBJ2-3, with D perhaps matching TRBD2 (6 bases). Germline CDR1 is SGHDT and CDR2 is YYEEEE. The CDR3 runs to 15 residues. V lost 4 bases and J lost 6, with 18 bases in between. CDR3 DNA sequence: TGTGCCAGCAGCCCGGGGGACCCTTTGTGGGATACGCAGTATTTT. The encoded protein is CASSPGDPLWDTQYF. The full variable domain, completed using reference TRBV5-6 and TRBJ2-3, is DAGVTQSPTHLIKTRGQQVTLRCSPKSGHDTVSWYQQALGQGPQFIFQYYEEEERQRGNFPDRFSGHQFPNYSSELNVNALLLGDSALYLCASSPGDPLWDTQYFGPGTRLTVL.

This chain joins TRBV4-3 and TRBJ2-2; 8 nucleotides line up with TRBD1. The CDR3 is 16 amino acids. Germline V gene data show CDR1 as LGHNA and CDR2 as YSLEER. V was pared by 2 bases and J by 3 bases, with 5 bases of the junction left unmatched. The CDR3 spells CASSQLGQAHTGELFF. The DNA of the CDR3 is TGCGCCAGCAGCCAACTGGGACAGGCGCACACCGGGGAGCTGTTTTTT.

The J gene is TRBJ2-5, the V gene TRBV10-3; D is possibly TRBD1 (6 bases). CDR3 size: 14 residues. V was cut by 2 bases and J by 3 bases, with 10 bases left in between. Germline CDR1 and CDR2: ENHRY and SYGVKD. The CDR3 DNA sequence: TGTGCCATCAGTGAGCGGACAGAAGAAGAGACCCAGTACTTC. Translated, it gives CAISERTEEETQYF.

The rearrangement joins TRBV7-9 to TRBJ2-2; a possible D gene is TRBD2 (6 bases). From germline, CDR1 is SEHNR and CDR2 FQNEAQ (reference sequence). The CDR3 extends over 17 amino acids. V was cut by 8 bases and J by 4 bases, with 23 bases left in between. The CDR3 sequence is CASAKSVSGQITGELFF. The CDR3 bases are TGTGCCAGCGCCAAATCAGTCAGCGGGCAAATCACCGGGGAGCTGTTTTTT.

The V call is TRBV2, the J call TRBJ1-6, with TRBD1 as a possible D gene (5 bases). The length of the CDR3 is 15 residues. Trimming cost V 7 bases and J 0 bases, with 10 bases left between them. In germline, CDR1 is SNHLY, CDR2 FYNNEI. CDR3 loop: CASTGASSYNSPLHF. In DNA form, the CDR3 reads TGTGCCAGCACTGGGGCGAGCTCCTATAATTCACCCCTCCACTTT.

The chain carries TRBV6-1 and TRBJ1-1; 8 bases align to TRBD1. Germline values: CDR1 MNHNS, CDR2 SASEGT. CDR3 length equals 14 residues. The V segment lost 4 bases and the J segment 5 bases; nucleotides outside the gene matches: 6. The CDR3 DNA sequence: TGTGCCAGCAGTGTCCAGGGGGCACGGACTGAAGCTTTCTTT. Its translation: CASSVQGARTEAFF.

This chain connects TRBV6-1 to TRBJ2-7; TRBD1 matches at 7 bases. Unmatched junction bases numbered 8, after V lost 6 bases and J lost 0 bases. The CDR3 totals 15 residues. CDR1 is MNHNS, CDR2 SASEGT, per germline. Here the CDR3 DNA reads TGTGCCAGCAGCGACAGGGTGAGAAGCTCCTACGAGCAGTACTTC. This gives the protein CASSDRVRSSYEQYF.

This chain uses TRBV10-3 with TRBJ2-4, with 8 bases fitting TRBD2. The germline V gene encodes CDR1 ENHRY and CDR2 SYGVKD. This CDR3 region has 15 residues. V lost 2 bases and J lost 8; bases outside the gene matches: 8. The CDR3 bases are TGTGCCATCAGTGAGCCGGGGCGGGGGGCTTACATTCAGTACTTC. As protein: CAISEPGRGAYIQYF.

The V call is TRBV11-3, the J call TRBJ2-3; D may be TRBD1 (6 bases). The CDR3 is made up of 13 amino acids. The germline gives CDR1 SGHNT, CDR2 YENEEA. V lost 4 bases to trimming and J lost 6 bases, with 11 bases between them. The CDR3 coding sequence is TGTGCCAGCAGCTACAGGGATACGGATACGCAGTATTTT. Translation gives CASSYRDTDTQYF.

This clone was seen a handful of times. The chain carries TRBV19 and TRBJ2-4; the match to TRBD1 covers 7 bases. This CDR3 contains 14 residues. Germline trimming cut 1 base from V and 4 bases from J; bases unmatched to any gene: 1. The V gene's germline CDR1 is LNHDA and CDR2 SQIVND (reference sequence). CDR3 region: CASSIGQGKNIQYF. As DNA, the CDR3 is TGTGCCAGTAGTATAGGACAGGGAAAAAACATTCAGTACTTC. Supplemented by reference TRBV19 and TRBJ2-4, the full variable domain reads DGGITQSPKYLFRKEGQNVTLSCEQNLNHDAMYWYRQDPGQGLRLIYYSQIVNDFQKGDIAEGYSVSREKKESFPLTVTSAQKNPTAFYLCASSIGQGKNIQYFGAGTRLSVL.

This chain links TRBV5-5 with TRBJ1-4; 8 bases fit TRBD1. V shed 1 base, J shed 8 bases, and the junction held 7 bases outside the gene matches. The CDR3 runs to 15 residues. Germline lookup yields CDR1 SGHKS and CDR2 YYEKEE (reference sequence). CDR3 region: CASSLRRGRDEKLFF. The CDR3 DNA follows: TGTGCCAGCAGCTTGCGCAGGGGGCGGGACGAAAAACTGTTTTTT. The full variable domain, its missing parts supplied by reference TRBV5-5 and TRBJ1-4, is DAGVTQSPTHLIKTRGQQVTLRCSPISGHKSVSWYQQVLGQGPQFIFQYYEKEERGRGNFPDRFSARQFPNYSSELNVNALLLGDSALYLCASSLRRGRDEKLFFGSGTQLSVL.

This rearrangement joins TRBV4-1 to TRBJ2-5; D possibly corresponds to TRBD2 (6 bases). CDR1 and CDR2 (germline): MGHRA, YSYEKL. The V end was cut by 4 bases, the J end by 2 bases, with 14 bases between. The CDR3 covers 15 residues. CDR3 bases: TGCGCCAGCAGCCCCCGAGTGGGGGGACAAGAGACCCAGTACTTC. Translating gives CASSPRVGGQETQYF.

The chain joins TRBV20-1 to TRBJ1-2; D gene ambiguous. V was cut by 1 base and J by 13 bases, with 13 bases left in between. The CDR3 spans 11 residues. Per the germline V gene, CDR1 is DFQATT and CDR2 is SNEGSKA (reference sequence). CDR3 region: CSARGHQEVTF. The CDR3 DNA is TGCAGTGCTAGAGGGCACCAAGAGGTCACCTTC.

The V call is TRBV4-1, the J call TRBJ2-7, with 9 bases matching TRBD1. CDR1 is MGHRA, CDR2 YSYEKL, per germline. After removal of 0 bases from V and 6 bases from J, the junction contained 3 bases not matched to a gene. This CDR3 is 14 amino acids long. As DNA, the CDR3 is TGCGCCAGCAGCCAAGACGGGACAGGGAGCGAGCAGTACTTC. Translation gives CASSQDGTGSEQYF.

A word on this clone: Because it lacks the conserved phenylalanine or tryptophan at the end, this CDR3 is likely a read error. The CDR3 sequence is CAWSVDDYGYTL. The CDR3 nucleotides are TGTGCCTGGAGTGTGGACGACTATGGCTACACCCTC. The rearrangement joins TRBV30 to TRBJ1-2, with D unresolved. Germline CDR1 is GTSNPN and CDR2 is SVGIG (reference sequence). The germline V and J ends were trimmed by 0 bases and 3 bases, with 5 bases remaining between them. The CDR3 sequence is 12 residues long.

The chain uses TRBV19 and TRBJ1-1; D uncertain. The V end lost 3 bases, the J end lost 1 base, and 9 bases lay between the germline ends. CDR1 is LNHDA, CDR2 SQIVND, per germline (reference sequence). The CDR3 spans 14 residues. The CDR3 loop reads CASSISGKNTEAFF. In nucleotides, the CDR3 is TGTGCCAGTAGTATCTCCGGGAAGAACACTGAAGCTTTCTTT.

J is TRBJ1-1 and V is TRBV18, with 9 bases fitting TRBD1. The CDR3 totals 15 residues. Germline values: CDR1 KGHSH, CDR2 LQKENI. Trimming cost V 6 bases and J 0 bases; bases outside gene matches: 5. For the CDR3, the DNA is TGTGCCAGCTCCCTTGGACAGGGGCTGAACACTGAAGCTTTCTTT. This translates into CASSLGQGLNTEAFF. The full variable domain, in which reference TRBV18 and TRBJ1-1 provide the parts outside the CDR3, is NAGVMQNPRHLVRRRGQEARLRCSPMKGHSHVYWYRQLPEEGLKFMVYLQKENIIDESGMPKERFSAEFPKEGPSILRIQQVVRGDSAAYFCASSLGQGLNTEAFFGQGTRLTVV.

The rearrangement links TRBV19 to TRBJ1-5; D is unresolved. Germline loops: CDR1 LNHDA, CDR2 SQIVND (reference sequence). Trimming shortened V by 7 bases and J by 0 bases, and 13 bases separated the two germline ends. This CDR3 spans 15 amino acids. The CDR3 nucleotides are TGTGCCAGTAAAGGAGGGAGCAATAGCAATCAGCCCCAGCATTTT. It codes for CASKGGSNSNQPQHF.

The CDR3 region is CASSNLGQDTGELFF. The CDR3 region has the DNA TGTGCCAGCAGCAATCTAGGACAGGACACCGGGGAGCTGTTTTTT. V and J are TRBV21-1 and TRBJ2-2; TRBD1 is the table's D call and was not checked against the DNA. TRBV21-1 represents a pseudogene. The CDR3 runs 15 residues.

V is TRBV7-9 and J is TRBJ2-7; D is perhaps TRBD1 (7 bases). Germline V gene lookup returns CDR1 SEHNR and CDR2 FQNEAQ (reference sequence). V lost 2 bases and J 0 bases, leaving 11 bases between the germline ends. The CDR3 has 15 residues. CDR3 protein: CASSLQGGDSYEQYF. The CDR3 region has the DNA TGTGCCAGCAGCTTACAGGGGGGTGACTCCTACGAGCAGTACTTC. Combining the CDR3 with reference TRBV7-9 and TRBJ2-7 gives the whole variable domain DTGVSQNPRHKITKRGQNVTFRCDPISEHNRLYWYRQTLGQGPEFLTYFQNEAQLEKSRLLSDRFSAERPKGSFSTLEIQRTEQGDSAMYLCASSLQGGDSYEQYFGPGTRLTVT.

This clone was seen once. The chain recombines TRBV4-1 with TRBJ2-1; a weak D match, TRBD1 (6 bases). With 3 bases removed from V and 3 bases from J, the gap between germline ends came to 27 bases. CDR3 length: 20 amino acids. The germline CDR1 and CDR2 sequences are MGHRA and YSYEKL. The CDR3 spells CASSHRVRRGPSTNYNEQFF. The CDR3 DNA reads TGCGCCAGCAGCCACCGAGTCCGCAGGGGCCCCTCGACCAACTACAATGAGCAGTTCTTC.